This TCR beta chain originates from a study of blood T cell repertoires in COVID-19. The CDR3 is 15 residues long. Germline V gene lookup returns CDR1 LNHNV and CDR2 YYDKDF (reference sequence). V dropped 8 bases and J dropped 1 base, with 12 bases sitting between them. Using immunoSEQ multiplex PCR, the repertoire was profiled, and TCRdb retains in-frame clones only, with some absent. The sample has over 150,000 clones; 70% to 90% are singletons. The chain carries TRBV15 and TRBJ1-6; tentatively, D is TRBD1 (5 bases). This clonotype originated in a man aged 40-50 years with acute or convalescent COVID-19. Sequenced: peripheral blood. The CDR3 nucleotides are TGTGCCACCTCATTTGGGGGGTCCTATAATTCACCCCTCCACTTT. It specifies CATSFGGSYNSPLHF. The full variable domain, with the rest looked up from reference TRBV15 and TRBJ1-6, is DAMVIQNPRYQVTQFGKPVTLSCSQTLNHNVMYWYQQKSSQAPKLLFHYYDKDFNNEADTPDNFQSRRPNTSFCFLDIRSPGLGDTAMYLCATSFGGSYNSPLHFGNGTRLTVT.